The text below deals with one T cell receptor beta chain. These data originate in a study of blood T cells in healthy people across ages. Sample-barcoded 5' priming and a J-beta primer mix drove a second PCR of roughly 6 to 12 cycles. One entry per CDR3 protein results from TCRdb running MiXCR on the 5' RACE reads. The repertoire holds roughly 800,000 distinct CDR3 sequences, with 58% as singletons. This clonotype was sampled from a man aged 30 to 45 in good health. The sample taken for sequencing was blood.

CDR3 nucleotides: TGCAGTGCTAGAGCGGTGCAGGGGCGGGGTGGCTACACCTTC. Protein sequence: CSARAVQGRGGYTF. V gene TRBV20-1 combines with J gene TRBJ1-2; D perhaps matches TRBD1 (6 bases). Germline CDR1 DFQATT, CDR2 SNEGSKA (reference sequence). V lost 1 base and J 7 bases, leaving 16 bases between the germline ends. This CDR3 has 14 residues.